Each of the 30 T cell receptor beta chains below was sequenced from the same sample in a study of T cells in Graves' hyperthyroidism and ophthalmopathy. From RNA transcripts, TCR beta CDR3 regions were amplified. The TCR CDR3 first-round RT-PCR relied on the HTBI primer set. TCRdb recomputed calls from the multiplex PCR reads with MiXCR, one row per CDR3 protein. This table holds 450,000 to 700,000 distinct CDR3 sequences, around 45% found once. Sequenced input: peripheral blood or thyroid tissue (not recorded which). Every receptor here comes from an adult woman with Graves' disease, either hyperthyroidism or ophthalmopathy (not recorded which).

This clonotype has more than one count but fewer than ten. The gene calls are TRBV4-3 and TRBJ2-7; D remains unclear. Germline V CDR1 and CDR2: LGHNA, YSLEER. Trimming left V 4 bases short and J 0 bases short, with 13 bases between. The CDR3 length is 15 residues. Here the CDR3 reads CASSLRRVGSYEQYF. CDR3 DNA sequence: TGCGCCAGCAGCCTTCGGCGAGTTGGCTCCTACGAGCAGTACTTC.

The rearrangement links TRBV10-3 to TRBJ2-5; weak D call: TRBD1 (6 bases). The V end lost 9 bases, the J end lost 2 bases, and 10 bases lay between the germline ends. CDR3 length: 12 amino acids. Germline-derived CDR1 and CDR2 are ENHRY and SYGVKD. Here the CDR3 reads CAIADRQETQYF. The CDR3 region has the DNA TGTGCCATAGCCGACAGGCAAGAGACCCAGTACTTC.

In this sample, this clonotype turned up many times. This chain connects TRBV29-1 to TRBJ1-2; TRBD1 is a possible D gene (6 bases). The germline V gene encodes CDR1 SQVTM and CDR2 ANQGSEA. This CDR3 has 11 residues. The V end lost 4 bases, the J end lost 8 bases, and 11 bases lay between the germline ends. CDR3 amino acids: CSVVGGGGYTF. CDR3 DNA: TGCAGCGTTGTAGGGGGTGGGGGCTACACCTTC.

The CDR3 DNA follows: TGTGCCAGCAGCGTTGACGGCGTCGGGACTAGCGGGAGCGAGCAGTACTTC. Translating it yields CASSVDGVGTSGSEQYF. The genes are TRBV7-8 and TRBJ2-7; 14 nucleotides align to TRBD2. Unmatched junction bases numbered 12, after V lost 5 bases and J lost 6 bases. This CDR3 spans 17 amino acids. Germline V gene sequence: CDR1 SGHVS, CDR2 FQNEAQ. The full variable domain, with the rest looked up from reference TRBV7-8 and TRBJ2-7, is GAGVSQSPRYKVAKRGQDVALRCDPISGHVSLFWYQQALGQGPEFLTYFQNEAQLDKSGLPSDRFFAERPEGSVSTLKIQRTQQEDSAVYLCASSVDGVGTSGSEQYFGPGTRLTVT.

This clonotype has ten or more counts. The rearrangement uses TRBV4-2 and TRBJ1-5, with a tentative D call TRBD1 (6 bases). Deletions cut 4 bases from V and 0 bases from J, with 13 bases between. The CDR3 consists of 16 residues. Germline lookup yields CDR1 LGHNA and CDR2 YNFKEQ. Here the CDR3 DNA reads TGTGCCAGCAGCCCCCTAGGGGGATATAGCAATCAGCCCCAGCATTTT. This translates into CASSPLGGYSNQPQHF.

In DNA, the CDR3 is TGCGCCAGTGTACAGGGTGGATATACTGAAGCTTTCTTT. Translated, it gives CASVQGGYTEAFF. V and J are TRBV5-1 and TRBJ1-1, with TRBD1 as a possible D gene (6 bases). Trimming stripped 8 bases from V and 5 bases from J, with 16 bases between. Germline V lookup: CDR1 SGHRS, CDR2 YFSETQ. The CDR3 is made up of 13 amino acids. Full variable domain (missing parts from reference TRBV5-1 and TRBJ1-1): KAGVTQTPRYLIKTRGQQVTLSCSPISGHRSVSWYQQTPGQGLQFLFEYFSETQRNKGNFPGRFSGRQFSNSRSEMNVSTLELGDSALYLCASVQGGYTEAFFGQGTRLTVV.

The J gene is TRBJ2-6, the V gene TRBV7-9; tentative D call: TRBD1 (6 bases). The CDR3 contains 15 residues. The germline V gene has CDR1 SEHNR and CDR2 FQNEAQ (reference sequence). V was shortened by 5 bases and J by 11 bases, with 19 bases between the two germline ends. The CDR3 spells CASSHRDIKHDVLTF. As DNA, the CDR3 is TGTGCCAGCAGCCACCGGGACATCAAGCACGACGTCCTGACTTTC.

This clonotype was counted between two and nine times. Relative to the germline gene, one junction end is altered; a read error may explain this. The genes are TRBV7-3 and TRBJ1-5; D gene uncertain. The CDR3 has 8 residues. The germline CDR1 and CDR2 sequences are SGHTA and FQGTGA. The CDR3 region is CASSLISF. CDR3 DNA sequence: TGTGCCAGCAGCTTAATCAGTTTC.

V is TRBV7-9 and J is TRBJ1-5; TRBD1 aligns across 7 bases. Germline trimming cut 5 bases from V and 2 bases from J; bases unmatched to any gene: 15. Looked up from germline, CDR1 is SEHNR and CDR2 is FQNEAQ (reference sequence). The CDR3 extends over 18 amino acids. Here the CDR3 reads CASSIPDRVNWGNQPQHF. As DNA, the CDR3 is TGTGCCAGCAGCATCCCCGACAGGGTGAATTGGGGCAATCAGCCCCAGCATTTT.

In its sample, this clonotype was seen many times. The CDR3 region has the DNA TGTGCCAGCAGCTCCAAGGGCAGGGGGATGTCTGGGGCCAACGTCCTGACTTTC. Its protein product is CASSSKGRGMSGANVLTF. The chain has TRBV7-9 and TRBJ2-6; 7 bases match TRBD1. V trimming: 4 bases; J trimming: 1 base; junction bases outside the gene matches: 10. Germline CDR1 reads SEHNR; CDR2 reads FQNEAQ (reference sequence). The CDR3 spans 18 residues. The whole variable domain, remainder taken from reference TRBV7-9 and TRBJ2-6, is DTGVSQNPRHKITKRGQNVTFRCDPISEHNRLYWYRQTLGQGPEFLTYFQNEAQLEKSRLLSDRFSAERPKGSFSTLEIQRTEQGDSAMYLCASSSKGRGMSGANVLTFGAGSRLTVL.

The chain joins TRBV20-1 to TRBJ1-6; D unresolved. Germline values: CDR1 DFQATT, CDR2 SNEGSKA (reference sequence). The CDR3 spans 16 residues. Trimming cost V 0 bases and J 13 bases, with 22 bases left between them. CDR3 protein: CSARETSGSGNQPLHF. The CDR3 nucleotides are TGCAGTGCTAGAGAGACCTCTGGGTCCGGCAATCAGCCCCTCCACTTT.

This clonotype has ten or more counts. The genes are TRBV7-6 and TRBJ2-7, with 7 bases identical to TRBD1. The ends lost 1 base at V and 4 bases at J; junction bases unmatched: 7. This CDR3 spans 15 amino acids. Germline V gene sequence: CDR1 SGHVS, CDR2 FNYEAQ. CDR3 region: CASSLDGTATYEQYF. The CDR3 nucleotides read TGTGCCAGCAGCTTAGACGGGACAGCTACTTACGAGCAGTACTTC.

Note on this clonotype: This may arise from a read error, as a much more abundant clone is one base away. The chain couples TRBV30 to TRBJ1-6; the D gene is possibly TRBD1 (6 bases). Germline CDR1 reads GTSNPN; CDR2 reads SVGIG (reference sequence). This CDR3 region has 13 residues. CDR3 nucleotides: TGTGCCTGGGGTGTGGACAGTAATTCACCCCTCCACTTT. Its translation: CAWGVDSNSPLHF.

There are a few counts of this clonotype. The V call is TRBV20-1, the J call TRBJ1-2; tentative D call: TRBD1 (5 bases). Trimming took off 6 bases at V and 0 bases at J, with 20 bases between the two ends. CDR3 size: 16 residues. Looked up from germline, CDR1 is DFQATT and CDR2 is SNEGSKA (reference sequence). The CDR3 protein is CSAHAGTGSANYGYTF. In DNA, the CDR3 is TGCAGTGCACACGCCGGGACTGGCTCCGCTAACTATGGCTACACCTTC.

There are many counts of this clonotype. The DNA of the CDR3 is TGTGCCAGCACTGAAGCGGGAAACGTGGGTTACGAGCAGTACTTC. Its protein product is CASTEAGNVGYEQYF. The chain has TRBV6-5 and TRBJ2-7; 7 bases line up with TRBD2. This CDR3 contains 15 residues. Trimming cost V 7 bases and J 4 bases; bases outside gene matches: 13. Germline CDR1 MNHEY, CDR2 SVGAGI.

This clonotype has a count of ten or more. This chain connects TRBV20-1 to TRBJ2-7, with D hard to call. Germline V lookup: CDR1 DFQATT, CDR2 SNEGSKA (reference sequence). The V end was cut by 8 bases, the J end by 0 bases, with 11 bases between. The CDR3 is 12 residues long. DNA for the CDR3: TGCAGTCGCAGACTCACCTCCTACGAGCAGTACTTC. This sequence encodes CSRRLTSYEQYF.

Ten or more counts support this clonotype. The chain carries TRBV5-1 and TRBJ2-7; D tentatively reads TRBD1 or TRBD2 (6 bases each). The CDR3 spans 18 residues. Trimming stripped 0 bases from V and 0 bases from J, with 19 bases between. CDR1 SGHRS and CDR2 YFSETQ come from the germline V gene. CDR3 amino acids: CASSLGLSGARNSYEQYF. The CDR3 DNA reads as TGCGCCAGCAGCTTGGGACTTTCGGGGGCCAGAAACTCCTACGAGCAGTACTTC.

This clonotype was detected many times. The CDR3: CATSRVPGRAFSNQPQHF. The CDR3 bases are TGTGCCACCAGCAGAGTTCCGGGTCGGGCTTTTAGCAATCAGCCCCAGCATTTT. The chain joins TRBV15 to TRBJ1-5; no firm D call. Looked up from germline, CDR1 is LNHNV and CDR2 is YYDKDF (reference sequence). The V end was cut by 1 base, the J end by 0 bases, with 16 bases between. The CDR3 loop spans 18 amino acids.

V and J are TRBV7-9 and TRBJ2-2; the D is unclear. The CDR3 runs 12 residues. Per the germline V gene, CDR1 is SEHNR and CDR2 is FQNEAQ (reference sequence). V was shortened by 6 bases and J by 6 bases, with 8 bases between the two germline ends. CDR3 residues: CASRFFSGELFF. CDR3 in DNA: TGTGCCAGCAGGTTCTTCTCCGGGGAGCTGTTTTTT.

The V and J genes are TRBV29-1 and TRBJ1-2; a possible D gene is TRBD1 (6 bases). The ends were cut back, 6 bases at V and 5 bases at J, with 13 bases in the middle. Germline lookup yields CDR1 SQVTM and CDR2 ANQGSEA. The CDR3 has 12 residues. The CDR3 DNA sequence: TGCAGCGTACCAATTACAGGGTATGGCTACACCTTC. Residues: CSVPITGYGYTF.

This clonotype was seen ten or more times. The gene calls are TRBV9 and TRBJ1-3; possibly TRBD1 for D (5 bases). Germline V gene data show CDR1 as SGDLS and CDR2 as YYNGEE. The V and J ends lost 3 bases and 0 bases respectively, with 13 bases between them. The CDR3 consists of 16 residues. Written as DNA, the CDR3 is TGTGCCAGCAGCGCAGCCCGACAGAGCTCTGGAAACACCATATATTTT. This codes for CASSAARQSSGNTIYF.

The V call is TRBV7-2, the J call TRBJ2-7, with 7 bases fitting TRBD1. The V segment lost 5 bases and the J segment 1 base; nucleotides outside the gene matches: 8. The CDR3 spans 15 residues. Germline V gives CDR1 SGHTA, CDR2 FQGNSA. CDR3 sequence reads: CASSLSGQASYEQYF. As DNA, the CDR3 is TGTGCCAGCAGCCTATCTGGACAGGCTTCCTACGAGCAGTACTTC. The full variable domain, completed using reference TRBV7-2 and TRBJ2-7, is GAGVSQSPSNKVTEKGKDVELRCDPISGHTALYWYRQSLGQGLEFLIYFQGNSAPDKSGLPSDRFSAERTGGSVSTLTIQRTQQEDSAVYLCASSLSGQASYEQYFGPGTRLTVT.

This clonotype was recorded many times. The chain recombines TRBV5-1 with TRBJ2-5, with D unresolved. The V gene lost 2 bases and the J gene lost 2 bases, with 10 bases spanning the gap. Germline V gene data show CDR1 as SGHRS and CDR2 as YFSETQ. The CDR3 spans 14 residues. The CDR3 DNA follows: TGCGCCAGCAGCTTACTGGGGTTTCAAGAGACCCAGTACTTC. Translation: CASSLLGFQETQYF.

About this clonotype: The missing conserved phenylalanine or tryptophan at the end of this CDR3 makes a read error likely. The DNA is omitted, as the CDR3 cannot be located on it reliably, and the CDR3 follows TCRdb's listing. The rearrangement links TRBV15 to TRBJ2-7; no DNA check was done on the table's D call, TRBD1. CDR1 is LNHNV, CDR2 YYDKDF, per germline (reference sequence). The CDR3 numbers 13 amino acids, ends counted. The CDR3 region is CATSRLSGGTGHT.

In this sample, this clonotype turned up many times. This chain joins TRBV12-3 or TRBV12-4 and TRBJ2-7, with D hard to call. The CDR3 spans 12 residues. V gave up 8 bases and J gave up 2 bases, with 10 bases separating them. The CDR3 DNA follows: TGTGCCAGCGCCCCTTACCCCTACGAGCAGTACTTC. This sequence encodes CASAPYPYEQYF.

The gene calls are TRBV9 and TRBJ2-2; D not resolved. V was pared by 0 bases and J by 9 bases, with 6 bases between. The CDR3 covers 12 residues. CDR1 is SGDLS, CDR2 YYNGEE, per germline. The CDR3 DNA sequence: TGTGCCAGCAGCGTAGTACCGAGGGAGCTGTTTTTT. Its protein is CASSVVPRELFF.

The genes are TRBV2 and TRBJ2-3; the D gene is possibly TRBD2 (5 bases). V gave up 3 bases and J gave up 4 bases, with 14 bases separating them. Germline-derived CDR1 and CDR2 are SNHLY and FYNNEI. The CDR3 has 15 residues. CDR3 nucleotides: TGTGCCAGCAGTGACAGCGGTCGACTGGCAGATACGCAGTATTTT. Its protein product is CASSDSGRLADTQYF.

This clonotype appeared many times. This chain joins TRBV2 and TRBJ2-6; D is tentatively TRBD1 or TRBD2 (5 bases each). This CDR3 region has 12 residues. The germline V gene has CDR1 SNHLY and CDR2 FYNNEI. Trimming left V 4 bases short and J 9 bases short, with 7 bases between. The CDR3: CASSGDGNVLTF. Here the CDR3 DNA reads TGTGCCAGCAGTGGGGACGGCAACGTCCTGACTTTC.

This chain connects TRBV29-1 to TRBJ2-5, with 11 positions matching TRBD1. The CDR3 length is 15 residues. J gave up 3 bases and V 5 bases, and 8 bases lay outside the gene matches. Germline loops: CDR1 SQVTM, CDR2 ANQGSEA. CDR3 sequence (DNA): TGCAGCGTTAGGCGGACAGGGGGCCCTAAAGAGACCCAGTACTTC. This encodes CSVRRTGGPKETQYF. The complete variable domain, with remaining parts taken from reference TRBV29-1 and TRBJ2-5, reads SAVISQKPSRDICQRGTSLTIQCQVDSQVTMMFWYRQQPGQSLTLIATANQGSEATYESGFVIDKFPISRPNLTFSTLTVSNMSPEDSSIYLCSVRRTGGPKETQYFGPGTRLLVL.

This clonotype was recorded at least ten times. The chain joins TRBV6-1 to TRBJ1-5, with D maybe TRBD1 (6 bases). V was cut by 7 bases and J by 2 bases, with 18 bases left in between. This CDR3 contains 16 residues. The V gene's germline CDR1 is MNHNS and CDR2 SASEGT. The CDR3 here is CASIYVGGRGNQPQHF. DNA for the CDR3: TGTGCCAGCATCTACGTAGGGGGACGCGGCAATCAGCCCCAGCATTTT.